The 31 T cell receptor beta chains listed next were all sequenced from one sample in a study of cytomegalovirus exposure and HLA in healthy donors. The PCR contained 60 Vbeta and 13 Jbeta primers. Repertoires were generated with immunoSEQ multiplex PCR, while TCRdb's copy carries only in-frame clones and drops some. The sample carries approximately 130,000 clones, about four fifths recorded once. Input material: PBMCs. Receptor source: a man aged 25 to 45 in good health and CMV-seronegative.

CDR3 region: CASSLGLDLYEQYF. The CDR3 DNA reads as TGTGCCAGCAGCTTAGGTCTAGACCTCTACGAGCAGTACTTC. The gene calls are TRBV7-2 and TRBJ2-7, with unresolved D. Trimming cost V 1 base and J 3 bases, with 10 bases left between them. The CDR3 covers 14 residues. From germline, CDR1 is SGHTA and CDR2 FQGNSA.

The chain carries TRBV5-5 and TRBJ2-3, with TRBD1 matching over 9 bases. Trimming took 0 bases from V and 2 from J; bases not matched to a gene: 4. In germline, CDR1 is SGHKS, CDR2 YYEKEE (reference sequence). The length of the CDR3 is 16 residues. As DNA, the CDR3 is TGTGCCAGCAGCTTGGCCGGGACAGGGTTCACAGATACGCAGTATTTT. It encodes CASSLAGTGFTDTQYF.

The DNA of the CDR3 is TGTGCCAGCTCCTCACAGGGGGACATTCAGTACTTC. Its translation: CASSSQGDIQYF. The chain joins TRBV7-3 to TRBJ2-4; 8 bases line up with TRBD1. J was trimmed by 8 bases and V by 8 bases; bases with no gene match: 5. This CDR3 comprises 12 residues. Germline V gene lookup returns CDR1 SGHTA and CDR2 FQGTGA.

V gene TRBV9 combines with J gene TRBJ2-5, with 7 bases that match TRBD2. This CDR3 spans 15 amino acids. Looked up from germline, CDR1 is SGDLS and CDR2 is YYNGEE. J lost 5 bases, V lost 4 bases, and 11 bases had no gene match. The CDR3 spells CASSRWGGSGETQYF. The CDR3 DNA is TGTGCCAGCAGCCGATGGGGGGGATCTGGCGAGACCCAGTACTTC.

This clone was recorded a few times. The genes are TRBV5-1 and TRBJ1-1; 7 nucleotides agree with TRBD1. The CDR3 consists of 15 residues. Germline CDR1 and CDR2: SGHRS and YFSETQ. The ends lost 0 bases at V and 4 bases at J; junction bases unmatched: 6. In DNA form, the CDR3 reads TGCGCCAGCAGCTTGGGAGGGGGCAGTGGCACTGAAGCTTTCTTT. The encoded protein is CASSLGGGSGTEAFF.

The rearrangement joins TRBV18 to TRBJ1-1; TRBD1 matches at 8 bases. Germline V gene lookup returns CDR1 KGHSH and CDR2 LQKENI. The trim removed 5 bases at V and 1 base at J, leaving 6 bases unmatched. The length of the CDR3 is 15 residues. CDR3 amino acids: CASSIGQGGNTEAFF. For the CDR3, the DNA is TGTGCCAGCTCAATAGGACAGGGAGGGAACACTGAAGCTTTCTTT. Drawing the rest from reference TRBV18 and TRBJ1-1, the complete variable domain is NAGVMQNPRHLVRRRGQEARLRCSPMKGHSHVYWYRQLPEEGLKFMVYLQKENIIDESGMPKERFSAEFPKEGPSILRIQQVVRGDSAAYFCASSIGQGGNTEAFFGQGTRLTVV.

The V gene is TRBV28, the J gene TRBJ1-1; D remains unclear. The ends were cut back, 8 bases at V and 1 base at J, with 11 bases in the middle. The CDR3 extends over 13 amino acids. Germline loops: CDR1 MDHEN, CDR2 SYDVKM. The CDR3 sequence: CASFSQPNTEAFF. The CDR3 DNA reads TGTGCCAGCTTCTCACAGCCGAACACTGAAGCTTTCTTT. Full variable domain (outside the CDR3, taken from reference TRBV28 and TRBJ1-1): DVKVTQSSRYLVKRTGEKVFLECVQDMDHENMFWYRQDPGLGLRLIYFSYDVKMKEKGDIPEGYSVSREKKERFSLILESASTNQTSMYLCASFSQPNTEAFFGQGTRLTVV.

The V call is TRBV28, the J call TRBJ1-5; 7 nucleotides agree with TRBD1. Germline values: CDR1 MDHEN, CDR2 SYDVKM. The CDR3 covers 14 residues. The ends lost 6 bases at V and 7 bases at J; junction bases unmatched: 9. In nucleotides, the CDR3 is TGTGCCAGCAGACTTTCAGGGGGTCAACAGCCCCAGCATTTT. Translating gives CASRLSGGQQPQHF. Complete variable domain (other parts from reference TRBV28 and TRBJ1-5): DVKVTQSSRYLVKRTGEKVFLECVQDMDHENMFWYRQDPGLGLRLIYFSYDVKMKEKGDIPEGYSVSREKKERFSLILESASTNQTSMYLCASRLSGGQQPQHFGDGTRLSIL.

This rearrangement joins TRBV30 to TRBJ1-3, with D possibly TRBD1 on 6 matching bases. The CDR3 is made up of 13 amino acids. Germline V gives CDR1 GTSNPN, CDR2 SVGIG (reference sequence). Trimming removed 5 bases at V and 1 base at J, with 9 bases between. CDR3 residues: CAWDRRSGNTIYF. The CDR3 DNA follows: TGTGCCTGGGACAGGCGGTCTGGAAACACCATATATTTT.

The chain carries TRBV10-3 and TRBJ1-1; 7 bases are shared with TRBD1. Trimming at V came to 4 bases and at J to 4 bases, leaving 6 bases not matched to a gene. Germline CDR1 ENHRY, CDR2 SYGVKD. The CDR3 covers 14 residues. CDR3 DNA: TGTGCCATCAGTGCAGGACAGGTGCGCACTGAAGCTTTCTTT. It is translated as CAISAGQVRTEAFF.

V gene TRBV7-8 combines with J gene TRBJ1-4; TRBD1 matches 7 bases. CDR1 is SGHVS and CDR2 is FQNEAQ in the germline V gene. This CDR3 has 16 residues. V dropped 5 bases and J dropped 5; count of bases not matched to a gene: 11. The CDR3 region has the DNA TGTGCCAGCAGCCTTCGACAGGGAAGGAGGAATGAAAAACTGTTTTTT. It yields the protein CASSLRQGRRNEKLFF.

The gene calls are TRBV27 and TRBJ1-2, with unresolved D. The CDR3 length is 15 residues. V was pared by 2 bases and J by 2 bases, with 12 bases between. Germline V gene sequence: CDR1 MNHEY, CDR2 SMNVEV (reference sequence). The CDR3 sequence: CASSLVPGLNYGYTF. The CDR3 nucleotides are TGTGCCAGCAGTTTAGTTCCAGGTTTGAACTATGGCTACACCTTC.

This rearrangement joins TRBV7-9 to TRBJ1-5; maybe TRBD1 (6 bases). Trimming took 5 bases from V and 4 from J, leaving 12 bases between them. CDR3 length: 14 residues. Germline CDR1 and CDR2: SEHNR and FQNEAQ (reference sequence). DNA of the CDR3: TGTGCCAGCAGCCCCAAGGGGGGGAATCAGCCCCAGCATTTT. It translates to CASSPKGGNQPQHF.

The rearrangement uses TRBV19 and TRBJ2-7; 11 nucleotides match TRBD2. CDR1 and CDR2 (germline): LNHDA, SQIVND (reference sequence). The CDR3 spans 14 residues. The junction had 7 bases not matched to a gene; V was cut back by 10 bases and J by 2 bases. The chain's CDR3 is CATSGTSGAYEQYF. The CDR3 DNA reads TGTGCCACTTCCGGGACTAGCGGAGCCTACGAGCAGTACTTC.

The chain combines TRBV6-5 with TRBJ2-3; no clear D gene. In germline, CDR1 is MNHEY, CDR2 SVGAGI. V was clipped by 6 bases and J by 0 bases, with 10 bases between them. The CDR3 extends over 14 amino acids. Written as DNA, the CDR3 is TGTGCCAGCAGACCCCTAGACAGCACAGATACGCAGTATTTT. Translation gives CASRPLDSTDTQYF.

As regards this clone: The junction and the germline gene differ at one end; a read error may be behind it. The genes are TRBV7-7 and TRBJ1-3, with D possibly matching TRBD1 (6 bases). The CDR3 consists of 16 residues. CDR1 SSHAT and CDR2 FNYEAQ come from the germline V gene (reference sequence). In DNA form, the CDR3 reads TGTGCTAGCAGCCCATCAGGGGATACCTCTGGAAACACCATATATTTT. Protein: CASSPSGDTSGNTIYF.

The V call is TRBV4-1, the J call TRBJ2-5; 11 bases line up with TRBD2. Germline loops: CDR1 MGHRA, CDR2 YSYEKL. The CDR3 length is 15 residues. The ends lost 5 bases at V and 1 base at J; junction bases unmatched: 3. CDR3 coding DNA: TGCGCCAGCAGCGTGGGACTAGCGGTCCAAGAGACCCAGTACTTC. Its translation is CASSVGLAVQETQYF.

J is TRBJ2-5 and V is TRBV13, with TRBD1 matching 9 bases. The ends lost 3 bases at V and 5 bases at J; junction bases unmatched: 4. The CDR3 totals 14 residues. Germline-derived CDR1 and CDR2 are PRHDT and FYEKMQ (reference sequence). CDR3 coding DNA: TGTGCCAGCAGCTTTACAGGGGGCACGGAGACCCAGTACTTC. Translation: CASSFTGGTETQYF.

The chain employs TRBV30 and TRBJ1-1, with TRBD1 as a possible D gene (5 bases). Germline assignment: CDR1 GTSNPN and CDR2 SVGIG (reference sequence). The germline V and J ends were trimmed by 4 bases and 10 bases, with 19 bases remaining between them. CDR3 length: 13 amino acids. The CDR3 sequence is CAWKNQGGGVAFF. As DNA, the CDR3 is TGTGCCTGGAAAAACCAGGGTGGCGGGGTAGCTTTCTTT.

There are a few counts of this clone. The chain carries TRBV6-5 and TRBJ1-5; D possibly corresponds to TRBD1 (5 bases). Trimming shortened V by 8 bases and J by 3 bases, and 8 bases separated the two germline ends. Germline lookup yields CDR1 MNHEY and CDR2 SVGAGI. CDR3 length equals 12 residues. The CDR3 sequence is CASAGPNQPQHF. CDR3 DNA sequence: TGTGCCAGCGCAGGGCCCAATCAGCCCCAGCATTTT.

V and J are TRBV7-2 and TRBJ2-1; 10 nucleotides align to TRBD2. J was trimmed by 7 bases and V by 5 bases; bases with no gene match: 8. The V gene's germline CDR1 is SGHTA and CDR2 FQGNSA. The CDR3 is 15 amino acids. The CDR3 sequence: CASSQRGGRWNEQFF. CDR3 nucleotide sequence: TGTGCCAGCAGCCAGCGGGGGGGCCGCTGGAATGAGCAGTTCTTC.

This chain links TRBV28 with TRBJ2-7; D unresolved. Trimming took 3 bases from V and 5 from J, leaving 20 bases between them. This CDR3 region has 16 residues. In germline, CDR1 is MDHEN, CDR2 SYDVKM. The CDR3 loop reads CASSFRVWVELDEQYF. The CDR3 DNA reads TGTGCCAGCAGTTTCCGGGTCTGGGTGGAGTTGGACGAGCAGTACTTC.

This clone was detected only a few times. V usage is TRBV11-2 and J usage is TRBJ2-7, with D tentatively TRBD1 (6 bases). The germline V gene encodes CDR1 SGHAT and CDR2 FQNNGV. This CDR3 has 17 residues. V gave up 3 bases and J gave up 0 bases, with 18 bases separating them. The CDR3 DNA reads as TGTGCCAGCAGCTTTGCCCGCGGACAGACTTTCTCCTACGAGCAGTACTTC. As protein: CASSFARGQTFSYEQYF.

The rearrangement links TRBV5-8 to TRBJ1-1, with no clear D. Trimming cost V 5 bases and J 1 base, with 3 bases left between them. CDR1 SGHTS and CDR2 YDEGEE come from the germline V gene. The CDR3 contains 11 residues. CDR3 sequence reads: CASSRNTEAFF. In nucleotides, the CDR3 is TGTGCCAGCAGTCGGAACACTGAAGCTTTCTTT.

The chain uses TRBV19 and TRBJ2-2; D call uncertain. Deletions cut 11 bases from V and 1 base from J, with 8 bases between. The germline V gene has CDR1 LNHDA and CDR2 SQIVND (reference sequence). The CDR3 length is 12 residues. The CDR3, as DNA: TGTGCCGGTCGACAGAACACCGGGGAGCTGTTTTTT. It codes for CAGRQNTGELFF. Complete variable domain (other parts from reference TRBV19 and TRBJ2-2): DGGITQSPKYLFRKEGQNVTLSCEQNLNHDAMYWYRQDPGQGLRLIYYSQIVNDFQKGDIAEGYSVSREKKESFPLTVTSAQKNPTAFYLCAGRQNTGELFFGEGSRLTVL.

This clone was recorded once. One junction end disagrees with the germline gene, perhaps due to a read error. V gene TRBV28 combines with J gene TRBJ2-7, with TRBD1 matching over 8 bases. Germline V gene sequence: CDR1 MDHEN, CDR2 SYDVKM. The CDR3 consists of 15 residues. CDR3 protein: CASSSLQGVLYEQCF. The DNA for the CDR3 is TGTGCCAGCAGTTCCTTACAGGGGGTCCTCTACGAGCAGTGCTTC.

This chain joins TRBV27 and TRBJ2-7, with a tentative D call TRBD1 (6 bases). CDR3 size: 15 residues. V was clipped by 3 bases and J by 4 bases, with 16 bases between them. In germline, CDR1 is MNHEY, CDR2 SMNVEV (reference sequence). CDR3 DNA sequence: TGTGCCAGCAGTTTGACGGACAGACCCGGATACGAGCAGTACTTC. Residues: CASSLTDRPGYEQYF.

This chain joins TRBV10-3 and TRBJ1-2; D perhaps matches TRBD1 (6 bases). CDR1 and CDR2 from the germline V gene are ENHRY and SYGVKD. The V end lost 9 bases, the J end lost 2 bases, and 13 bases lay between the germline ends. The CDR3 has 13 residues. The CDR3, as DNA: TGTGCCATACTCGCGACAGGCAACTATGGCTACACCTTC. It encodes CAILATGNYGYTF.

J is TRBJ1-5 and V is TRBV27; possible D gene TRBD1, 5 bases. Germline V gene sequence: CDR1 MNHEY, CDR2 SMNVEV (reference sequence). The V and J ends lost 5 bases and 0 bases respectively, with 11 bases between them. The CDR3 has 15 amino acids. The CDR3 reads CASSPGGGSNQPQHF. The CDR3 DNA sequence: TGTGCCAGCAGTCCTGGGGGGGGTAGCAATCAGCCCCAGCATTTT.

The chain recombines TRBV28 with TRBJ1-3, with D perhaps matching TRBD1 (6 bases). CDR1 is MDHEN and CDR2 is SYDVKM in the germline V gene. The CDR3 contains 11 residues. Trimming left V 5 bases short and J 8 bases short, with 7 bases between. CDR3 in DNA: TGTGCCAGCAGTCCAGGGGACACCATATATTTT. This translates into CASSPGDTIYF. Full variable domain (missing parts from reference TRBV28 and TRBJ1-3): DVKVTQSSRYLVKRTGEKVFLECVQDMDHENMFWYRQDPGLGLRLIYFSYDVKMKEKGDIPEGYSVSREKKERFSLILESASTNQTSMYLCASSPGDTIYFGEGSWLTVV.

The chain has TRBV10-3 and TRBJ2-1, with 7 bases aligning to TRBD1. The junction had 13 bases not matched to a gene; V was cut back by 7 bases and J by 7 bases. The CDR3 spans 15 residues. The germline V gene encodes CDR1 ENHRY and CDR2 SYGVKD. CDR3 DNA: TGTGCCATCAAGCGTAACGGGACAGTGCTAAATGAGCAGTTCTTC. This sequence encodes CAIKRNGTVLNEQFF.